These 5 T cell receptor beta chains were sequenced from one sample in a study of blood T cell repertoires in COVID-19. Clones were sequenced by immunoSEQ multiplex PCR, and TCRdb holds only the in-frame ones, with some missing. The sample consists of over 75,000 clones, roughly 85% of them appearing once. Sequencing used peripheral blood. These receptor sequences come from a human donor in a cohort sampled during active COVID-19.

This chain connects TRBV4-1 to TRBJ1-2; D perhaps matches TRBD1 (6 bases). The V gene's germline CDR1 is MGHRA and CDR2 YSYEKL. The V gene lost 2 bases and the J gene lost 6 bases, with 13 bases spanning the gap. The CDR3 is made up of 14 amino acids. The CDR3 DNA reads as TGCGCCAGCAGCCAACTACAGGGAAGACATGGCTACACCTTC. Encoded protein: CASSQLQGRHGYTF.

V and J are TRBV6-5 and TRBJ1-5, with 9 positions matching TRBD1. Germline V gives CDR1 MNHEY, CDR2 SVGAGI. There are 15 residues in the CDR3. The junction had 7 bases not matched to a gene; V was cut back by 6 bases and J by 4 bases. The CDR3 spells CASRPDRGGNQPQHF. In nucleotides, the CDR3 is TGTGCCAGCAGACCCGACAGGGGGGGTAATCAGCCCCAGCATTTT.

In its sample, this clone was seen a few times. The chain carries TRBV7-8 and TRBJ2-7; possibly TRBD1 for D (5 bases). This CDR3 is built from 14 residues. Germline V lookup: CDR1 SGHVS, CDR2 FQNEAQ. Trimming took 5 bases from V and 1 from J, leaving 12 bases between them. The CDR3 DNA is TGTGCCAGCAGCCAAGGTGACAGTTCCTACGAGCAGTACTTC. Amino acids: CASSQGDSSYEQYF.

This chain links TRBV6-5 with TRBJ1-3; maybe TRBD1 (5 bases). Germline V CDR1 and CDR2: MNHEY, SVGAGI. Deletions cut 6 bases from V and 0 bases from J, with 9 bases between. The CDR3 has 14 residues. The CDR3 here is CASRPQGSGNTIYF. Written as DNA, the CDR3 is TGTGCCAGCAGACCCCAGGGCTCTGGAAACACCATATATTTT.

V gene TRBV24-1 combines with J gene TRBJ1-5; 7 bases are shared with TRBD1. The CDR3 consists of 16 residues. After removal of 3 bases from V and 9 bases from J, the junction contained 13 bases not matched to a gene. Germline lookup yields CDR1 KGHDR and CDR2 SFDVKD. The CDR3 DNA follows: TGTGCCACCAGTGATCCCCGACAGGGACCCTATAGGCCCCAGCATTTT. Translated: CATSDPRQGPYRPQHF.